These 19 T cell receptor beta chains share one sample of origin, sequenced in a study of Graves' ophthalmopathy and Graves' hyperthyroidism. CDR3 regions of TCR beta were amplified from RNA transcripts. The workflow started with a first-round RT-PCR run with HTBI primers and then moved on to a second-round multiplex PCR. TCRdb called the multiplex PCR reads again in MiXCR, with one record for every CDR3 protein. The sample includes 500,000 to 700,000 distinct CDR3 sequences, about two fifths seen only once; the top ten take about 4.1%. Sample: peripheral blood or thyroid tissue (not recorded which). The receptor set was obtained from an adult man with Graves' hyperthyroidism.

This rearrangement joins TRBV19 to TRBJ1-5, with TRBD1 as a possible D gene (6 bases). Germline V gene sequence: CDR1 LNHDA, CDR2 SQIVND (reference sequence). The length of the CDR3 is 13 residues. V lost 5 bases, J lost 5 bases, and 10 bases lay in between. CDR3 protein: CASSGHRDQPQHF. In DNA, the CDR3 is TGTGCCAGTAGTGGCCACAGGGATCAGCCCCAGCATTTT.

This clonotype was recorded many times. CDR3 amino acids: CASSPEGRVEKLFF. The CDR3, as DNA: TGTGCCAGCAGCCCCGAGGGCAGGGTTGAAAAACTGTTTTTT. This sequence joins TRBV7-9 and TRBJ1-4; a possible D gene is TRBD1 (5 bases). Germline loops: CDR1 SEHNR, CDR2 FQNEAQ (reference sequence). CDR3 length: 14 amino acids. The V end lost 5 bases, the J end lost 7 bases, and 14 bases lay between the germline ends.

The chain has TRBV7-3 and TRBJ2-3; 9 bases fit TRBD2. Trimming at V came to 0 bases and at J to 2 bases, leaving 3 bases not matched to a gene. CDR3 length: 16 residues. Germline CDR1 SGHTA, CDR2 FQGTGA. The CDR3 spells CASSLTAGGYTDTQYF. The CDR3 nucleotides are TGTGCCAGCAGCTTAACGGCGGGGGGGTACACAGATACGCAGTATTTT.

The chain carries TRBV20-1 and TRBJ2-7; 12 nucleotides line up with TRBD2. Trimming at V came to 3 bases and at J to 7 bases, leaving 7 bases not matched to a gene. Germline V gene sequence: CDR1 DFQATT, CDR2 SNEGSKA (reference sequence). CDR3 length: 14 amino acids. The DNA for the CDR3 is TGCAGTGCTAGCTCCGGACTAGCGGGGAGGGAGCAGTACTTC. It codes for CSASSGLAGREQYF.

V usage is TRBV7-6 and J usage is TRBJ2-7; D is ambiguous. The CDR3 extends over 15 amino acids. V was shortened by 4 bases and J by 3 bases, with 16 bases between the two germline ends. Germline V gives CDR1 SGHVS, CDR2 FNYEAQ. The CDR3: CASSSQPEQNYEQYF. The CDR3 coding sequence is TGTGCCAGCAGCTCACAACCGGAACAAAACTACGAGCAGTACTTC.

This clonotype was seen repeatedly, ten times or more. The chain links TRBV7-9 to TRBJ2-7, with 11 bases fitting TRBD1. CDR1 is SEHNR and CDR2 is FQNEAQ in the germline V gene (reference sequence). V shed 3 bases, J shed 3 bases, and the junction held 4 bases outside the gene matches. This CDR3 has 15 residues. This chain's CDR3 is CASSLGQGVFYEQYF. The CDR3 nucleotides read TGTGCCAGCAGCTTGGGACAGGGGGTCTTCTACGAGCAGTACTTC.

Many counts were recorded for this clonotype. The CDR3 loop reads CSALQGGYGYTF. CDR3 sequence (DNA): TGCAGTGCCCTACAGGGAGGCTATGGCTACACCTTC. The chain employs TRBV20-1 and TRBJ1-2, with D possibly matching TRBD1 (6 bases). The CDR3 extends over 12 amino acids. Trimming removed 6 bases from V and 4 bases from J, with 12 bases in between. Germline loops: CDR1 DFQATT, CDR2 SNEGSKA (reference sequence).

In this sample, this clonotype turned up many times. The genes are TRBV6-1 and TRBJ2-7; 7 bases are a match to TRBD1. Trimming cost V 7 bases and J 0 bases; bases outside gene matches: 3. The CDR3 loop spans 13 amino acids. Germline CDR1 and CDR2: MNHNS and SASEGT. The CDR3 DNA sequence: TGTGCCAGCACTGGGGACAGCTCCTACGAGCAGTACTTC. It is translated as CASTGDSSYEQYF.

Written as DNA, the CDR3 is TGTGCCAGCAGTTACGGTTCGGCTCGAGGAAACTATGGCTACACCTTC. This gives the protein CASSYGSARGNYGYTF. The chain has TRBV6-5 and TRBJ1-2; D not resolved. The CDR3 sequence is 16 residues long. The germline V gene encodes CDR1 MNHEY and CDR2 SVGAGI. The V and J ends lost 2 bases and 2 bases respectively, with 15 bases between them.

This clonotype was seen a handful of times. The chain employs TRBV7-8 and TRBJ1-5; D is unresolved. Germline V gene data show CDR1 as SGHVS and CDR2 as FQNEAQ. The CDR3 length is 13 residues. The V and J ends lost 8 bases and 6 bases respectively, with 14 bases between them. The CDR3: CASGNGFTQPQHF. In DNA, the CDR3 is TGTGCCAGCGGGAACGGGTTTACTCAGCCCCAGCATTTT.

The V gene is TRBV7-9, the J gene TRBJ1-1; D gene unclear. Germline assignment: CDR1 SEHNR and CDR2 FQNEAQ (reference sequence). The V end lost 9 bases, the J end lost 5 bases, and 19 bases lay between the germline ends. The CDR3 is 14 residues long. In DNA, the CDR3 is TGTGCCAGTAGGCCCGACCTACGGAATACTGAAGCTTTCTTT. Translated: CASRPDLRNTEAFF.

V gene TRBV25-1 combines with J gene TRBJ2-7; 7 bases are shared with TRBD2. The CDR3 extends over 14 amino acids. Per germline, CDR1 MGHDK and CDR2 SYGVNS. V was clipped by 6 bases and J by 3 bases; unmatched bases: 8. The CDR3 loop is CASSPAGENYEQYF. The CDR3 DNA reads as TGTGCCAGCAGCCCTGCGGGGGAAAACTACGAGCAGTACTTC.

Comment on this clonotype: This CDR3 is missing its conserved last phenylalanine or tryptophan, likely due to a read error. It is unclear where the CDR3 begins or ends on the DNA, so no DNA is shown, and the CDR3 is as TCRdb lists it. The gene calls are TRBV25-1 and TRBJ1-1. The CDR3 sequence runs 10 residues, both termini included. CDR1 is MGHDK, CDR2 SYGVNS, per germline. CDR3: CASSEGGANY.

The chain uses TRBV7-2 and TRBJ2-7; 9 positions agree with TRBD1. The CDR3 contains 14 residues. The J segment lost 4 bases and the V segment lost 5 bases, leaving 6 bases of the junction unmatched. Germline CDR1 reads SGHTA; CDR2 reads FQGNSA. In DNA form, the CDR3 reads TGTGCCAGCAGCGCCAGGGGACAGGGTTACGAGCAGTACTTC. Translated, it gives CASSARGQGYEQYF.

Worth noting for this clonotype: This is likely a read error, given that the CDR3 carries no conserved phenylalanine or tryptophan at its end. The chain carries TRBV10-2 and TRBJ2-5; 9 positions agree with TRBD2. V shed 3 bases and J 5 bases; nucleotides not matched to a gene: 7. Germline V CDR1 and CDR2: WSHSY, SAAADI. CDR3 length equals 15 residues. The CDR3 DNA is TGCGCCAGCAGTGATGGAATAGCGGGAGAGGAGACCCAGTACCTC. As protein: CASSDGIAGEETQYL.

The chain uses TRBV9 and TRBJ2-7; D might be TRBD1 (6 bases). The end of the DNA is better explained by TRBJ2-1, so the J call may be wrong. Germline CDR1 and CDR2: SGDLS and YYNGEE. This CDR3 is built from 13 residues. The CDR3 sequence: CASSAGQYNEQFF. For the CDR3, the DNA is TGTGCCAGCAGCGCCGGACAGTACAATGAGCAGTTCTTC.

A note on this clonotype: Germline and junction disagree at one end, which may indicate a read error. The V and J genes are TRBV7-9 and TRBJ2-2; D possibly corresponds to TRBD1 (5 bases). The CDR3 loop spans 14 amino acids. Per germline, CDR1 SEHNR and CDR2 FQNEAQ (reference sequence). CDR3 bases: TGTGCCGGCAGCGCAAGCACAGGAACCGGGGAGCTGTTTTTT. Amino acid sequence: CAGSASTGTGELFF.

The chain has TRBV29-1 and TRBJ1-6; 8 bases agree with TRBD1. This CDR3 is 15 amino acids long. V was clipped by 1 base and J by 6 bases; unmatched bases: 5. Germline V lookup: CDR1 SQVTM, CDR2 ANQGSEA. The CDR3 reads CSVEVARGPNSPLHF. The CDR3 DNA sequence: TGCAGCGTTGAAGTTGCCAGGGGGCCTAATTCACCCCTCCACTTT.

This clonotype showed up just a few times. This chain connects TRBV12-3 or TRBV12-4 to TRBJ1-1; no clear D. V lost 3 bases and J 2 bases, leaving 7 bases between the germline ends. The CDR3 runs to 13 residues. CDR3 DNA sequence: TGTGCCAGCAGTTTCATCCGTAACACTGAAGCTTTCTTT. This codes for CASSFIRNTEAFF.